A single sample gave rise to the 10 T cell receptor beta chains below, sequenced in a study of T-cell reconstitution after alpha-beta-depleted transplantation in children. Preparation of the TCRbeta library used unique molecular identifiers. One entry per CDR3 protein results from TCRdb running MiXCR on the PCR reads. This sample carries just under 250,000 distinct CDR3 sequences, about 25% of them seen once, and the ten largest clones take roughly 2.7%. This specimen was PBMCs, taken before TCRalphabeta/CD19-depleted stem cell transplant. The receptors come from a girl aged 2 to 9 with Fanconi anemia, due to receive a stem cell transplant.

This clonotype was detected ten times or more. J is TRBJ2-1 and V is TRBV20-1, with TRBD2 matching 7 bases. Trimming at V came to 3 bases and at J to 0 bases, leaving 8 bases not matched to a gene. The CDR3 is made up of 16 amino acids. Germline V gene sequence: CDR1 DFQATT, CDR2 SNEGSKA (reference sequence). This CDR3 is CSARDSGLDSYNEQFF. The CDR3 nucleotides read TGCAGTGCTAGGGATAGCGGGCTGGACTCCTACAATGAGCAGTTCTTC.

V is TRBV29-1 and J is TRBJ2-5; weak D call: TRBD2 (5 bases). V lost 6 bases and J lost 4, with 24 bases in between. Per the germline V gene, CDR1 is SQVTM and CDR2 is ANQGSEA. This CDR3 is 16 amino acids long. CDR3: CSVQPVTDFWGETQYF. CDR3 sequence (DNA): TGCAGCGTACAACCTGTAACGGACTTTTGGGGAGAGACCCAGTACTTC.

The chain has TRBV7-9 and TRBJ2-1; 11 bases fit TRBD1. This CDR3 contains 14 residues. V was clipped by 6 bases and J by 9 bases; unmatched bases: 7. In germline, CDR1 is SEHNR, CDR2 FQNEAQ (reference sequence). This CDR3 is CASSYVGQGVEQFF. CDR3 DNA: TGTGCCAGCAGTTACGTGGGACAGGGGGTTGAGCAGTTCTTC.

This clonotype has more than one count but fewer than ten. The J gene is TRBJ2-2, the V gene TRBV27; 8 bases are shared with TRBD1. This CDR3 is 14 amino acids long. Germline values: CDR1 MNHEY, CDR2 SMNVEV (reference sequence). The trim removed 10 bases at V and 5 bases at J, leaving 9 bases unmatched. As DNA, the CDR3 is TGTGCCACCAACGACAGGGGTCGTACCGGGGAGCTGTTTTTT. Its protein product is CATNDRGRTGELFF.

The chain carries TRBV25-1 and TRBJ2-7; TRBD2 matches at 7 bases. V was pared by 5 bases and J by 2 bases, with 6 bases of the junction left unmatched. Germline V gene lookup returns CDR1 MGHDK and CDR2 SYGVNS. The CDR3 covers 14 residues. Written as DNA, the CDR3 is TGTGCCAGCAGTTGGGCGGGGGTAGCCTACGAGCAGTACTTC. Its protein product is CASSWAGVAYEQYF.

This clonotype was seen more than once but under ten times. This rearrangement joins TRBV28 to TRBJ2-3; TRBD2 agrees at 8 bases. Looked up from germline, CDR1 is MDHEN and CDR2 is SYDVKM. This CDR3 is built from 17 residues. Trimming removed 2 bases from V and 2 bases from J; junction bases left unmatched: 9. CDR3 sequence reads: CASSLTEREWVTDTQYF. The DNA for the CDR3 is TGTGCCAGCAGTTTAACCGAGCGGGAGTGGGTCACAGATACGCAGTATTTT.

This clonotype was counted a few times. The rearrangement uses TRBV29-1 and TRBJ1-5; TRBD1 agrees at 8 bases. This CDR3 is 14 amino acids long. V dropped 4 bases and J dropped 0; count of bases not matched to a gene: 2. Germline values: CDR1 SQVTM, CDR2 ANQGSEA. The CDR3 sequence is CSVGQGSSNQPQHF. The CDR3 bases are TGCAGCGTTGGACAGGGGTCTAGCAATCAGCCCCAGCATTTT.

This clonotype was picked up many times. The chain couples TRBV29-1 to TRBJ1-1, with D hard to call. In germline, CDR1 is SQVTM, CDR2 ANQGSEA. The CDR3 covers 11 residues. V was cut by 6 bases and J by 6 bases, with 11 bases left in between. The CDR3 DNA reads as TGCAGCGTAGAATCATCGCCTGAAGCTTTCTTT. Protein: CSVESSPEAFF. The full variable domain, in which reference TRBV29-1 and TRBJ1-1 provide the parts outside the CDR3, is SAVISQKPSRDICQRGTSLTIQCQVDSQVTMMFWYRQQPGQSLTLIATANQGSEATYESGFVIDKFPISRPNLTFSTLTVSNMSPEDSSIYLCSVESSPEAFFGQGTRLTVV.

This clonotype was observed a few times. The chain recombines TRBV29-1 with TRBJ2-2; D unresolved. Germline-derived CDR1 and CDR2 are SQVTM and ANQGSEA. This CDR3 contains 11 residues. The ends were cut back, 8 bases at V and 1 base at J, with 5 bases in the middle. The CDR3 protein is CSIWNTGELFF. The CDR3 DNA reads TGCAGCATTTGGAACACCGGGGAGCTGTTTTTT.

The chain carries TRBV6-4 and TRBJ2-7; tentatively, D is TRBD2 (5 bases). The CDR3 contains 15 residues. Deletions cut 6 bases from V and 0 bases from J, with 15 bases between. Germline V gene data show CDR1 as MRHNA and CDR2 as SNTAGT. The CDR3: CASRGARFSSYEQYF. The CDR3 DNA follows: TGTGCCAGCAGGGGAGCGCGATTTAGCTCCTACGAGCAGTACTTC.